The rows below give T cell receptor beta chains drawn from one sample of a study of cytomegalovirus exposure and HLA in healthy donors. Using immunoSEQ multiplex PCR, the repertoire was profiled, and TCRdb retains in-frame clones only, with some absent. The table has about 160,000 clones, about 80% seen once. The sequenced sample was PBMCs. These receptors were collected from a woman between 40 and 55 years old in good health and CMV-seronegative. Both conserved end residues are part of each CDR3. The D gene is left open where the match is weak. Clone sizes are given selectively: once, few, many, or a class where the clone is expanded.

D	V	J	size	DNA	CDR3
NA	TRBV28	TRBJ2-7	NA	TGTGCCAGCAGTCCACTATCCCGCGGGAATTCCTACGAGCAGTACTTC	CASSPLSRGNSYEQYF
TRBD1	TRBV5-1	TRBJ2-3	NA	TGCGCCAGCGGCCAACAGGGGGTCACAGATACGCAGTATTTT	CASGQQGVTDTQYF
TRBD2	TRBV29-1	TRBJ2-7	NA	TGCAGCGTAGGACTAGCGGGAATGTACGAGCAGTACTTC	CSVGLAGMYEQYF
TRBD2	TRBV10-3	TRBJ2-3	once	TGTGCCACCGCTTTTAGCGGGAGTGCGGAAGATACGCAGTATTTT	CATAFSGSAEDTQYF
NA	TRBV21-1	TRBJ2-7	NA	TGTGCCAGCAGCAAAGAGGGACAGGGGGCAGCGCGGGAGGGAAGGATGGGCCCCTACGAGCAGTACTTC	CASSKEGQGAAREGRMGPYEQYF
TRBD1	TRBV14	TRBJ1-4	NA	TGTGCCAGCAGCCAATCCACCTGGGACAGGACTAATGAAAAACTGTTTTTT	CASSQSTWDRTNEKLFF
NA	TRBV29-1	TRBJ1-5	once	TGCAGCGTTGTGGAGGCCGTAGGGCAGCCCCAGCATTTT	CSVVEAVGQPQHF
TRBD2	TRBV15	TRBJ2-3	NA	TGTGCCACCAGCAGCGGCGGGAGGGCCGGGACAGATACGCAGTATTTT	CATSSGGRAGTDTQYF
NA	TRBV9	TRBJ1-4	NA	TGTGCCAGCAGCGTCACCGGGACTGTGTATGAAAAACTGTTTTTT	CASSVTGTVYEKLFF
TRBD1	TRBV19	TRBJ1-5	NA	TGTGCCAGTAGTATCCGGACAGGGGGGAGCAATCAGCCCCAGCATTTT	CASSIRTGGSNQPQHF
NA	TRBV19	TRBJ2-5	NA	TGTGCCAGTAGTATCGGCGGGACAGCGTCGCAAGAGACCCAGTACTTC	CASSIGGTASQETQYF
NA	TRBV7-8	TRBJ2-1	NA	TGTGCCAGCAGCTTAGCGGTGCGAAAACTTTCCAATGAGCAGTTCTTC	CASSLAVRKLSNEQFF
NA	TRBV18	TRBJ1-5	NA	TGTGCCAGCTCACCATTCCGGAATCAGCCCCAGCATTTT	CASSPFRNQPQHF
NA	TRBV18	TRBJ1-5	NA	TGTGCCAGCTCAACGACACTTAGCAATCAGCCCCAGCATTTT	CASSTTLSNQPQHF
TRBD2	TRBV19	TRBJ2-7	NA	TGTGCCACCCTCCAGACGGCGGGAGGGACCTACGAGCAGTACTTC	CATLQTAGGTYEQYF
NA	TRBV27	TRBJ2-3	few	TGTGCCAGCAGTTTTAATGAGGGCACGCAGTATTTT	CASSFNEGTQYF
TRBD2	TRBV5-6	TRBJ2-1	NA	TGTGCCAGCACCGTTGGGCGGGGGGGGGCCTACAATGAGCAGTTCTTC	CASTVGRGGAYNEQFF
TRBD1	TRBV10-3	TRBJ1-1	NA	TGTGCCATCAGGGCGGGACAGGAAACTGAAGCTTTCTTT	CAIRAGQETEAFF
TRBD2	TRBV5-1	TRBJ2-1	NA	TGCGCCAGCAGTTTCGGCAGGTTGGCGGGAGTTAATGAGCAGTTCTTC	CASSFGRLAGVNEQFF
NA	TRBV4-1	TRBJ2-1	once	TGCGCCAGCAGCCAAGATCAGCAGGGGCTCTACAATGAGCAGTTCTTC	CASSQDQQGLYNEQFF
NA	TRBV12-1	TRBJ2-6	once	TGTGCCAGCCCCCGGCGGGACGCCGGTTTCTCTGGGGCCAACGTCCTGACTTTC	CASPRRDAGFSGANVLTF
TRBD2	TRBV5-1	TRBJ2-7	NA	TGCGCCAGCAGCATGGGACTAGAGCTCTACGAGCAGTACTTC	CASSMGLELYEQYF
NA	TRBV5-1	TRBJ2-2	once	TGCGCCAGCACCCCTGGACAAAACACCGGGGAGCTGTTTTTT	CASTPGQNTGELFF
TRBD2	TRBV30	TRBJ2-5	NA	TGTGCCTGGATGGTGGGGGGGTCTGAGACCCAGTACTTC	CAWMVGGSETQYF
TRBD1	TRBV7-9	TRBJ1-2	NA	TGTGCCAGCAGCTCCCCCGGGACAGCCACCGCGGGGGGCTACACCTTC	CASSSPGTATAGGYTF
NA	TRBV6-5	TRBJ1-5	NA	TGTGCCAGCAGTCCGGACTCCCAGAGTAGGCCCCAGCATTTT	CASSPDSQSRPQHF
NA	TRBV5-1	TRBJ2-5	NA	TGCGCCAGCAGCCCGGGGGGACAGGCGAGACAAGAGACCCAGTACTTC	CASSPGGQARQETQYF
NA	TRBV12-2	TRBJ2-2	NA	TGTGCAAGTCGCTTAGTTCGAGGACTAGCGGGAACCGGGGAGCTGTTTTTT	CASRLVRGLAGTGELFF
NA	TRBV10-3	TRBJ1-1	few	TGTGCCATCAGCGACTTGGAGAGGGAGAGCATGGGCTTT	CAISDLERESMGF
NA	TRBV19	TRBJ2-1	NA	TGTGCCAGTAGTATAGCGGGAGTGATCAATGAGCAGTTCTTC	CASSIAGVINEQFF
TRBD1	TRBV4-1	TRBJ2-5	NA	TGCGCCAGCAGCCAGTTCGGGACAGGGGGCAAATTGGAGACCCAGTACTTC	CASSQFGTGGKLETQYF
NA	TRBV5-1	TRBJ1-4	NA	TGCGCCAGCAGAGGGATTTCGGGAGCAACTAATGAAAAACTGTTTTTT	CASRGISGATNEKLFF
NA	TRBV5-1	TRBJ2-6	NA	TGCGCCAGCAGCCCGACGGGGGTCCTCGGGGCCAACGTCCTGACTTTC	CASSPTGVLGANVLTF
TRBD1	TRBV19	TRBJ2-4	NA	TGTGCCAGTAGTGGGTGGACAGGGGGCGCGGACATTCAGTACTTC	CASSGWTGGADIQYF
TRBD2	TRBV6-5	TRBJ2-7	NA	TGTGCCAGCAGTAGAACTAGCGGCCCCTACGAGCAGTACTTC	CASSRTSGPYEQYF
NA	TRBV11-2	TRBJ2-5	NA	TGTGCCAGCACACGACCTAGAGAAGAGACCCAGTACTTC	CASTRPREETQYF
TRBD2	TRBV10-3	TRBJ2-1	NA	TGTGCCATCAGTGAGGCCGGGACTAGCGGGAGCCATGAGCAGTTCTTC	CAISEAGTSGSHEQFF
TRBD1	TRBV7-9	TRBJ1-1	NA	TGTGCCAGCAGCTTAGCACAGGGGGCTGAAACTGAAGCTTTCTTT	CASSLAQGAETEAFF
NA	TRBV5-1	TRBJ1-1	NA	TGCGCCAGCCGGGACACAATGAACACTGAAGCTTTCTTT	CASRDTMNTEAFF
NA	TRBV7-4	TRBJ1-4	NA	TGTGCCAGCAGTCGGTGGGCAGGGCGGCGAGAAAAACTGTTTTTT	CASSRWAGRREKLFF
NA	TRBV6-1	TRBJ2-5	few	TGTGCCAGCAGTAAGGGACTGCAAGAGACCCAGTACTTC	CASSKGLQETQYF
TRBD2	TRBV5-1	TRBJ2-5	NA	TGCGCCAGCAGCCGAGGAGCGGGAGAGGGTGAGACCCAGTACTTC	CASSRGAGEGETQYF
NA	TRBV29-1	TRBJ2-1	NA	TGCAGCGTTGTGAATGGACTAGAGCAGTTCTTC	CSVVNGLEQFF